A single sample is the source of the 22 T cell receptor beta chains below, sequenced in a study of OX40 agonist ivuxolimab in advanced cancers. TCRdb's table, derived via immunoSEQ multiplex PCR, lists solely in-frame clones and lacks some. The table lists 45,000 to 60,000 clones, more than 65% of them singletons, with about 2.1% in the top ten. Sequencing used CD4+ or CD8+ T cells sorted from blood, obtained in a trial of the OX40 agonist ivuxolimab. These receptors came from an adult with an advanced solid tumor such as melanoma, head and neck, liver or kidney cancer.

The rearrangement joins TRBV6-1 to TRBJ1-5, with a weak D call TRBD1 (6 bases). The CDR3 is 15 amino acids. V dropped 2 bases and J dropped 6 bases, with 14 bases sitting between them. Germline V gene data show CDR1 as MNHNS and CDR2 as SASEGT. The CDR3 DNA sequence: TGTGCCAGCAGTGAACTGACGGGGGGGCTTCAGCCCCAGCATTTT. Translated: CASSELTGGLQPQHF.

V and J are TRBV6-5 and TRBJ1-1; tentative D call: TRBD1 (5 bases). CDR1 is MNHEY, CDR2 SVGAGI, per germline. Deletions cut 5 bases from V and 2 bases from J, with 15 bases between. CDR3 length: 15 amino acids. CDR3 sequence (DNA): TGTGCCAGCAGTCAAGAAGGACATGGCAACACTGAAGCTTTCTTT. It encodes CASSQEGHGNTEAFF.

The chain recombines TRBV19 with TRBJ1-4, with a tentative D call TRBD1 (5 bases). CDR1 and CDR2 from the germline V gene are LNHDA and SQIVND (reference sequence). The CDR3 runs 15 residues. Trimming took off 6 bases at V and 2 bases at J, with 13 bases between the two ends. CDR3 sequence: CASRRTGVTNEKLFF. CDR3 coding DNA: TGTGCCAGTAGACGTACGGGGGTTACTAATGAAAAACTGTTTTTT.

The rearrangement joins TRBV9 to TRBJ1-2, with D perhaps TRBD1 (6 bases). V was shortened by 4 bases and J by 4 bases, with 11 bases between the two germline ends. The germline V gene encodes CDR1 SGDLS and CDR2 YYNGEE. The CDR3 is made up of 13 amino acids. DNA of the CDR3: TGTGCCAGCAGCCCCCGACAGGCCTATGGCTACACCTTC. It specifies CASSPRQAYGYTF.

This clone was observed a few times. The sample holds other DNA sequences that translate to the same CDR3. V is TRBV5-1 and J is TRBJ2-1, with 11 bases identical to TRBD2. The ends lost 0 bases at V and 4 bases at J; junction bases unmatched: 0. The CDR3 is 15 residues long. Germline V CDR1 and CDR2: SGHRS, YFSETQ. The DNA of the CDR3 is TGCGCCAGCAGCTTGGGACTAGCGGGATACAATGAGCAGTTCTTC. This gives the protein CASSLGLAGYNEQFF.

This clone was detected a few times. The rearrangement links TRBV6-4 to TRBJ1-5, with 7 bases that match TRBD1. Per germline, CDR1 MRHNA and CDR2 SNTAGT. CDR3 length equals 13 residues. V shed 3 bases and J 7 bases; nucleotides not matched to a gene: 3. CDR3 nucleotide sequence: TGTGCCAGCAGTGAAGGGGGCGGACAGCCCCAGCATTTT. This gives the protein CASSEGGGQPQHF.

CDR3 amino acids: CASSGTGLQPQHF. In DNA form, the CDR3 reads TGTGCCAGCTCTGGGACAGGGTTACAGCCCCAGCATTTT. The chain carries TRBV18 and TRBJ1-5; 9 bases line up with TRBD1. Losses at the gene ends were 6 bases for V and 7 bases for J; bases not matched to a gene: 4. Germline CDR1 reads KGHSH; CDR2 reads LQKENI. CDR3 size: 13 residues. Combining the CDR3 with reference TRBV18 and TRBJ1-5 gives the whole variable domain NAGVMQNPRHLVRRRGQEARLRCSPMKGHSHVYWYRQLPEEGLKFMVYLQKENIIDESGMPKERFSAEFPKEGPSILRIQQVVRGDSAAYFCASSGTGLQPQHFGDGTRLSIL.

This clone was detected once. The V gene is TRBV6-1, the J gene TRBJ1-2; D gene unclear. Germline lookup yields CDR1 MNHNS and CDR2 SASEGT. V was clipped by 5 bases and J by 7 bases, with 14 bases between them. The length of the CDR3 is 13 residues. The CDR3, as DNA: TGTGCCAGCAGTTTAGACCCGGGTGGTGGCTACACCTTC. It encodes CASSLDPGGGYTF.

This chain connects TRBV21-1 to TRBJ2-1; TRBD2, the table's D call, lacks a check against the DNA. TRBV21-1 is shown as a pseudogene. The CDR3 extends over 16 amino acids. The CDR3 bases are TGTGCCAGCAGCCCACTGGGGAGCGGGAGGCGCAATGAGCAGTTCTTC. Amino acid sequence: CASSPLGSGRRNEQFF.

DNA of the CDR3: TGTGCCAGCAGCTTGGTGGGGGACCTCTCCTACGAGCAGTACTTC. Residues: CASSLVGDLSYEQYF. This rearrangement joins TRBV5-5 to TRBJ2-7; TRBD1 or TRBD2 may be the D gene (5 bases each). V was trimmed by 0 bases and J by 0 bases, leaving 10 bases between them. Germline CDR1 and CDR2: SGHKS and YYEKEE (reference sequence). This CDR3 region has 15 residues.

This chain links TRBV2 with TRBJ2-6, with a weak D call TRBD1 (8 bases). Per the germline V gene, CDR1 is SNHLY and CDR2 is FYNNEI. Trimming took off 6 bases at V and 4 bases at J, with 16 bases between the two ends. This CDR3 spans 16 amino acids. CDR3 sequence: CASRIQGGPGANVLTF. In nucleotides, the CDR3 is TGTGCCAGCAGGATACAGGGGGGGCCCGGGGCCAACGTCCTGACTTTC.

The V gene is TRBV7-9, the J gene TRBJ2-5, with D possibly TRBD2 on 5 matching bases. The V gene's germline CDR1 is SEHNR and CDR2 FQNEAQ (reference sequence). The CDR3 consists of 15 residues. V was pared by 0 bases and J by 4 bases, with 12 bases between. This CDR3 reads CASSLAWELLETQYF. The DNA of the CDR3 is TGTGCCAGCAGCTTAGCGTGGGAGTTGTTAGAGACCCAGTACTTC. Drawing the rest from reference TRBV7-9 and TRBJ2-5, the complete variable domain is DTGVSQNPRHKITKRGQNVTFRCDPISEHNRLYWYRQTLGQGPEFLTYFQNEAQLEKSRLLSDRFSAERPKGSFSTLEIQRTEQGDSAMYLCASSLAWELLETQYFGPGTRLLVL.

V gene TRBV19 combines with J gene TRBJ1-2; 11 bases line up with TRBD1. The germline CDR1 and CDR2 sequences are LNHDA and SQIVND (reference sequence). The trim removed 9 bases at V and 5 bases at J, leaving 11 bases unmatched. The CDR3 is made up of 15 amino acids. This chain's CDR3 is CARKSRTGGGYGYTF. CDR3 coding DNA: TGTGCCAGGAAATCAAGGACAGGGGGCGGGTATGGCTACACCTTC.

The V and J genes are TRBV28 and TRBJ1-2, with D possibly being TRBD1 (5 bases). Trimming left V 5 bases short and J 4 bases short, with 14 bases between. There are 14 residues in the CDR3. CDR1 is MDHEN and CDR2 is SYDVKM in the germline V gene. CDR3 bases: TGTGCCAGCAGTCGCCTCGGACACCCCTATGGCTACACCTTC. Amino acids: CASSRLGHPYGYTF.

The gene calls are TRBV7-3 and TRBJ1-1; no clear D gene. Per the germline V gene, CDR1 is SGHTA and CDR2 is FQGTGA. V lost 2 bases and J lost 0, with 4 bases in between. CDR3 length: 13 amino acids. The CDR3 loop reads CASSLQVNTEAFF. CDR3 DNA sequence: TGTGCCAGCAGCTTACAGGTGAACACTGAAGCTTTCTTT.

The rearrangement uses TRBV6-5 and TRBJ2-7; 7 bases align to TRBD1. The CDR3 extends over 14 amino acids. V shed 6 bases and J 0 bases; nucleotides not matched to a gene: 5. Germline CDR1 is MNHEY and CDR2 is SVGAGI. CDR3 nucleotide sequence: TGTGCCAGCAGAGACAGGGCGAGCTCCTACGAGCAGTACTTC. Its protein product is CASRDRASSYEQYF.

In DNA form, the CDR3 reads TGTGCCAGCAGTTCACTGGGACAGGGGGAGACTGAAGCTTTCTTT. It encodes CASSSLGQGETEAFF. The chain is built from TRBV28 and TRBJ1-1; the match to TRBD1 covers 11 bases. The CDR3 covers 15 residues. Germline V gene data show CDR1 as MDHEN and CDR2 as SYDVKM. V dropped 4 bases and J dropped 5; count of bases not matched to a gene: 6.

This clone was observed a handful of times. The chain carries TRBV7-2 and TRBJ1-2; a weak D match, TRBD1 (5 bases). The V end was cut by 6 bases, the J end by 8 bases, with 19 bases between. The CDR3 runs to 14 residues. Germline V CDR1 and CDR2: SGHTA, FQGNSA. CDR3 coding DNA: TGTGCCAGCAGACCAGCCGGGCAGGGTTGGGGCTACACCTTC. Translated: CASRPAGQGWGYTF.

This clone was observed a single time. CDR3 in amino acids: CASSGGTGRYGYTF. In nucleotides, the CDR3 is TGTGCCAGCAGCGGGGGGACAGGGAGGTATGGCTACACCTTC. The chain combines TRBV5-5 with TRBJ1-2; 9 bases map to TRBD1. The V and J ends lost 4 bases and 5 bases, in that order; junction bases with no gene match: 6. Germline V lookup: CDR1 SGHKS, CDR2 YYEKEE (reference sequence). CDR3 length equals 14 residues.

This chain uses TRBV6-5 with TRBJ2-7, with TRBD1 identical over 7 bases. V shed 5 bases, J shed 2 bases, and the junction held 9 bases outside the gene matches. The CDR3 is 15 residues long. Germline V gene data show CDR1 as MNHEY and CDR2 as SVGAGI. The CDR3 here is CASSQDRWRPYEQYF. CDR3 DNA: TGTGCCAGCAGTCAGGACAGGTGGAGGCCCTACGAGCAGTACTTC.

The gene calls are TRBV7-6 and TRBJ1-2; 9 bases align to TRBD1. In germline, CDR1 is SGHVS, CDR2 FNYEAQ. Trimming removed 5 bases from V and 6 bases from J; junction bases left unmatched: 4. The CDR3 is 13 residues long. The CDR3 DNA reads as TGTGCCAGCAGCATGCGACAGGGGGATGGCTACACCTTC. Its translation is CASSMRQGDGYTF.

The J gene is TRBJ2-7, the V gene TRBV19; a weak D match, TRBD1 (6 bases). The V and J ends lost 5 bases and 6 bases respectively, with 23 bases between them. Germline CDR1 LNHDA, CDR2 SQIVND (reference sequence). CDR3 size: 16 residues. The CDR3, as DNA: TGTGCCAGTAGTGCTGTGACAGGAAGGACCCCAGGCGAGCAGTACTTC. As protein: CASSAVTGRTPGEQYF.